These 5 T cell receptor beta chains came from one sample sequenced in a study of neurological immune-mediated disorders. In TCRdb, the 5' RACE reads were re-called with MiXCR into one record per CDR3 protein. The sample records 35,000 to 45,000 distinct CDR3 sequences, around 3.1% being singletons. Time point: longitudinal time-point 1 (baseline). The sequencing input was PBMCs. The receptors were sampled from a woman in her sixties with multiple sclerosis.

This clonotype was seen at least ten times. The chain has TRBV11-3 and TRBJ2-7; D is unclear. Per germline, CDR1 SGHNT and CDR2 YENEEA. The CDR3 has 13 residues. Trimming removed 5 bases from V and 4 bases from J, with 12 bases in between. CDR3 DNA: TGTGCCAGCAGCCTCAGAACTGGATACGAGCAGTACTTC. The encoded protein is CASSLRTGYEQYF.

This clonotype was recorded at least ten times. V and J are TRBV7-8 and TRBJ2-7, with D possibly TRBD2 on 6 matching bases. V lost 5 bases to trimming and J lost 2 bases, with 13 bases between them. This CDR3 is built from 14 residues. Germline V gives CDR1 SGHVS, CDR2 FQNEAQ. The CDR3 loop reads CASSPRLGAYEQYF. In nucleotides, the CDR3 is TGTGCCAGCAGCCCCCGACTAGGGGCCTACGAGCAGTACTTC.

This clonotype was seen repeatedly, ten times or more. The chain couples TRBV27 to TRBJ2-7, with unresolved D. This CDR3 has 15 amino acids. V lost 5 bases, J lost 2 bases, and 16 bases lay in between. Per germline, CDR1 MNHEY and CDR2 SMNVEV (reference sequence). CDR3 protein: CASSTSGGLTYEQYF. CDR3 nucleotide sequence: TGTGCCAGCAGTACCTCGGGTGGCCTAACCTACGAGCAGTACTTC.

This clonotype was observed at least ten times. This rearrangement joins TRBV27 to TRBJ2-3; D is uncertain. The germline V gene has CDR1 MNHEY and CDR2 SMNVEV (reference sequence). V was shortened by 5 bases and J by 2 bases, with 17 bases between the two germline ends. CDR3 size: 16 residues. The CDR3 spells CASSPIDKRITDTQYF. CDR3 bases: TGTGCCAGCAGTCCAATCGACAAACGGATCACAGATACGCAGTATTTT.

This clonotype was observed a handful of times. V is TRBV20-1 and J is TRBJ1-4; tentatively, D is TRBD1 (6 bases). This CDR3 is 18 amino acids long. V was cut by 5 bases and J by 8 bases, with 30 bases left in between. Per the germline V gene, CDR1 is DFQATT and CDR2 is SNEGSKA (reference sequence). The CDR3 sequence: CSARSGGPRGRRSEKLFF. The CDR3 DNA is TGCAGTGCTCGTTCCGGTGGTCCCAGGGGACGCCGTTCGGAAAAACTGTTTTTT.